These 2 T cell receptor beta chains came from one sample sequenced in a study of graft-versus-host responses after intestinal transplantation. Libraries were prepared by immunoSEQ multiplex PCR; TCRdb keeps only in-frame clonotypes and omits some of them. The sample includes about 39,000 clones, more than 85% of them seen just once. The sequencing here drew on PBMCs, taken 700 to 850 days after intestinal transplantation. These receptors were taken from a human patient who received an intestinal transplant, so some T cells may come from the graft donor.

The chain combines TRBV10-1 with TRBJ2-2; weak D call: TRBD2 (5 bases). The ends were cut back, 6 bases at V and 1 base at J, with 9 bases in the middle. From germline, CDR1 is WNHNN and CDR2 SYGVQD (reference sequence). There are 14 residues in the CDR3. The CDR3 region is CASRSGQNTGELFF. CDR3 DNA: TGCGCCAGCAGGAGCGGTCAGAACACCGGGGAGCTGTTTTTT.

The V call is TRBV5-1, the J call TRBJ2-3; D is possibly TRBD2 (6 bases). The CDR3 is 15 amino acids. Germline CDR1 SGHRS, CDR2 YFSETQ. Trimming removed 3 bases at V and 1 base at J, with 12 bases between. CDR3: CASSSGEVGTDTQYF. For the CDR3, the DNA is TGCGCCAGCAGCTCGGGAGAGGTTGGCACAGATACGCAGTATTTT.